The source of this T cell receptor beta chain is a study of blood T cells in healthy people across ages. A J-beta primer mix and a sample-barcoded 5' primer were used in a second PCR of about 7 to 12 cycles. TCRdb re-called the 5' RACE reads with MiXCR, one entry per CDR3 protein. This table has 800,000 to 1,300,000 distinct CDR3 sequences, roughly 24% appearing once. Germline V gene sequence: CDR1 SEHNR, CDR2 FQNEAQ (reference sequence). V gave up 11 bases and J gave up 0 bases; unmatched junction bases: 6. This CDR3 region has 13 residues. This clonotype occurred a few times. These same data were also listed under a study on T cells of mothers and their children.

Material: blood. The origin of this receptor is a girl aged 2 to 9 in good health. V is TRBV7-9 and J is TRBJ2-7, with TRBD2 matching 8 bases. DNA of the CDR3: TGTGCCGCTCGAAGCGGGAGCTCCTACGAGCAGTACTTC. Translated, it gives CAARSGSSYEQYF.